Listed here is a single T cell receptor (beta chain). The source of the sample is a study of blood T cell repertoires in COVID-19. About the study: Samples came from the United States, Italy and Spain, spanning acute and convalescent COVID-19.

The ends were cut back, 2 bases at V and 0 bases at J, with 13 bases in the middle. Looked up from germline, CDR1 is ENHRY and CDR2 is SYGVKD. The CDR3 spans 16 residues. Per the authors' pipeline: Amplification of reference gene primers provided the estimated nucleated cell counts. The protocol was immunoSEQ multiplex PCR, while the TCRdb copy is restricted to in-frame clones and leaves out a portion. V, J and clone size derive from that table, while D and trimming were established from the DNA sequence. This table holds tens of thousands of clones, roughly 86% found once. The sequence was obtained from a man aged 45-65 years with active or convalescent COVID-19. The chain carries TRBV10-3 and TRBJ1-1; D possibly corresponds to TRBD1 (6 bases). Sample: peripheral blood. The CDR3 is CAISEGGAKMNTEAFF. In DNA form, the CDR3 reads TGTGCCATCAGTGAGGGGGGCGCGAAGATGAACACTGAAGCTTTCTTT.